Below are 27 T cell receptor beta chains sequenced from a single sample in a study of cytomegalovirus exposure and HLA in healthy donors. PCR used 60 Vbeta primers and 13 Jbeta primers. TCRdb's copy holds only in-frame clones and misses some; the assay was immunoSEQ multiplex PCR. The data contain approximately 140,000 clones, around 77% of them singletons. What was sequenced was PBMCs. The receptors shown here come from a woman aged 50 to 60 in good health and CMV-seronegative.

The CDR3 is CASSRTGTGLLNTEAFF. The CDR3, as DNA: TGTGCCAGCAGCCGAACCGGGACAGGGCTTTTGAACACTGAAGCTTTCTTT. The V and J genes are TRBV11-2 and TRBJ1-1, with 9 positions matching TRBD1. The CDR3 sequence is 17 residues long. Losses at the gene ends were 5 bases for V and 0 bases for J; bases not matched to a gene: 10. Germline CDR1 reads SGHAT; CDR2 reads FQNNGV.

The rearrangement joins TRBV29-1 to TRBJ2-5; D is perhaps TRBD2 (5 bases). This CDR3 region has 16 residues. CDR1 and CDR2 (germline): SQVTM, ANQGSEA. V dropped 0 bases and J dropped 4 bases, with 18 bases sitting between them. The CDR3: CSVEDDTAGNLETQYF. The DNA of the CDR3 is TGCAGCGTTGAAGATGACACAGCCGGGAATTTAGAGACCCAGTACTTC.

J is TRBJ1-2 and V is TRBV27; TRBD1 agrees at 8 bases. The germline CDR1 and CDR2 sequences are MNHEY and SMNVEV (reference sequence). With 6 bases clipped from V and 1 base from J, the junction kept 10 bases outside the gene matches. The CDR3 contains 16 residues. CDR3 residues: CASRLTGEGGNYGYTF. The DNA of the CDR3 is TGTGCCAGCAGATTGACAGGGGAAGGTGGTAACTATGGCTACACCTTC.

This chain connects TRBV28 to TRBJ1-1, with TRBD1 matching 7 bases. V gave up 2 bases and J gave up 7 bases; unmatched junction bases: 4. The CDR3 is made up of 13 amino acids. Germline assignment: CDR1 MDHEN and CDR2 SYDVKM. The CDR3 DNA is TGTGCCAGCAGTTTAGAGACAGGGAGTGAAGCTTTCTTT. Translated, it gives CASSLETGSEAFF.

The V and J genes are TRBV11-3 and TRBJ2-1; 7 bases map to TRBD2. The V gene's germline CDR1 is SGHNT and CDR2 YENEEA. V trimming: 5 bases; J trimming: 5 bases; junction bases outside the gene matches: 6. CDR3 size: 14 residues. CDR3 nucleotides: TGTGCCAGCAGCCTAAGCGGGGTCCACAATGAGCAGTTCTTC. Residues: CASSLSGVHNEQFF.

The sample holds one count of this clone. For the CDR3, the DNA is TGTGCCTGGAGTGTAATACCAGACGAGCAGTACTTC. It is translated as CAWSVIPDEQYF. The chain uses TRBV30 and TRBJ2-7; no clear D gene. The CDR3 contains 12 residues. V dropped 0 bases and J dropped 5 bases, with 8 bases sitting between them. Germline V CDR1 and CDR2: GTSNPN, SVGIG (reference sequence).

V gene TRBV19 combines with J gene TRBJ2-7; D uncertain. The length of the CDR3 is 14 residues. The germline V gene has CDR1 LNHDA and CDR2 SQIVND (reference sequence). V lost 1 base and J 3 bases, leaving 10 bases between the germline ends. CDR3 sequence: CASSIADKFYEQYF. The CDR3 DNA reads TGTGCCAGTAGTATAGCAGACAAATTCTACGAGCAGTACTTC.

Comment on this clone: Its ends do not fully match the called genes, so a read error is possible. The J gene is TRBJ1-1, the V gene TRBV7-3, with D perhaps TRBD1 (5 bases). CDR3 length equals 14 residues. CDR1 is SGHTA, CDR2 FQGTGA, per germline. The CDR3 coding sequence is TGTGCCAGCAGCTTCCAGGGTCAGAACGCTGAAGCTTTCTTT. Protein sequence: CASSFQGQNAEAFF. The full variable domain, its missing parts supplied by reference TRBV7-3 and TRBJ1-1, is GAGVSQTPSNKVTEKGKYVELRCDPISGHTALYWYRQSLGQGPEFLIYFQGTGAADDSGLPNDRFFAVRPEGSVSTLKIQRTERGDSAVYLCASSFQGQNAEAFFGQGTRLTVV.

This clone was found a few times. J is TRBJ1-4 and V is TRBV5-1, with 9 nucleotides matching TRBD1. Germline CDR1 reads SGHRS; CDR2 reads YFSETQ. Trimming took 4 bases from V and 4 from J; bases not matched to a gene: 5. The CDR3 spans 15 residues. CDR3 sequence reads: CASSAGTGINEKLFF. The CDR3 DNA reads TGCGCCAGCAGCGCAGGGACAGGGATTAATGAAAAACTGTTTTTT.

The chain has TRBV7-2 and TRBJ2-7; 9 bases agree with TRBD1. Germline V lookup: CDR1 SGHTA, CDR2 FQGNSA. Germline trimming cut 4 bases from V and 1 base from J; bases unmatched to any gene: 8. The CDR3 runs 16 residues. The CDR3 sequence: CASSSTGTGSSYEQYF. The CDR3 nucleotides read TGTGCCAGCAGCTCCACCGGGACAGGGTCTTCCTACGAGCAGTACTTC. Complete variable domain (other parts from reference TRBV7-2 and TRBJ2-7): GAGVSQSPSNKVTEKGKDVELRCDPISGHTALYWYRQSLGQGLEFLIYFQGNSAPDKSGLPSDRFSAERTGGSVSTLTIQRTQQEDSAVYLCASSSTGTGSSYEQYFGPGTRLTVT.

The V call is TRBV4-1, the J call TRBJ2-3, with TRBD2 matching 7 bases. Germline trimming cut 4 bases from V and 3 bases from J; bases unmatched to any gene: 10. In germline, CDR1 is MGHRA, CDR2 YSYEKL. This CDR3 comprises 16 residues. The CDR3 bases are TGCGCCAGCAGCCCCTCTCGGGCGGGAGATACAGATACGCAGTATTTT. It encodes CASSPSRAGDTDTQYF.

The chain has TRBV18 and TRBJ2-1; 10 positions agree with TRBD2. V was pared by 1 base and J by 5 bases, with 5 bases of the junction left unmatched. Germline V gives CDR1 KGHSH, CDR2 LQKENI. This CDR3 region has 16 residues. The CDR3 DNA is TGTGCCAGCTCACCACGGACTAGCGGTACGCACAATGAGCAGTTCTTC. This encodes CASSPRTSGTHNEQFF.

This chain links TRBV7-9 with TRBJ2-7, with 7 bases identical to TRBD1. Trimming took 3 bases from V and 2 from J; bases not matched to a gene: 10. CDR1 is SEHNR and CDR2 is FQNEAQ in the germline V gene (reference sequence). This CDR3 spans 16 amino acids. The CDR3 bases are TGTGCCAGCAGCTTCAATCCCGGGACAGTAACCTACGAGCAGTACTTC. Translated, it gives CASSFNPGTVTYEQYF.

This chain links TRBV2 with TRBJ1-4, with a tentative D call TRBD1 (5 bases). V lost 1 base and J 5 bases, leaving 11 bases between the germline ends. This CDR3 comprises 15 residues. CDR1 is SNHLY, CDR2 FYNNEI, per germline. The CDR3 here is CASSEVETANEKLFF. As DNA, the CDR3 is TGTGCCAGCAGTGAAGTTGAGACAGCAAATGAAAAACTGTTTTTT.

This clone was seen only once. This sequence joins TRBV27 and TRBJ2-7; 8 bases fit TRBD1. This CDR3 contains 14 residues. V shed 2 bases, J shed 4 bases, and the junction held 4 bases outside the gene matches. Germline V gene sequence: CDR1 MNHEY, CDR2 SMNVEV (reference sequence). The CDR3 DNA reads TGTGCCAGCAGTTTAGGACAGGGACGGTACGAGCAGTACTTC. The encoded protein is CASSLGQGRYEQYF.

The chain couples TRBV4-2 to TRBJ1-3; D gene uncertain. CDR3 size: 15 residues. The V end was cut by 1 base, the J end by 6 bases, with 13 bases between. CDR1 LGHNA and CDR2 YNFKEQ come from the germline V gene. The CDR3 loop reads CASSQASGFSNTIYF. The CDR3 DNA reads TGTGCCAGCAGCCAAGCCTCGGGTTTTTCAAACACCATATATTTT.

Note on this clone: One end of the junction is discordant with germline, which a read error may explain. This chain joins TRBV7-7 and TRBJ2-3, with D maybe TRBD2 (8 bases). CDR3 length equals 15 residues. The germline gives CDR1 SSHAT, CDR2 FNYEAQ (reference sequence). CDR3 coding DNA: TGTGCTAGCAGCTTAGCGGGGACAGGCACAGATACGCAGTATTTT. This encodes CASSLAGTGTDTQYF.

J is TRBJ1-2 and V is TRBV27; D is uncertain. The V and J ends lost 6 bases and 2 bases respectively, with 22 bases between them. Germline CDR1 MNHEY, CDR2 SMNVEV (reference sequence). CDR3 length: 17 residues. CDR3 sequence reads: CASRWRVADRDNYGYTF. The CDR3 coding sequence is TGTGCCAGCAGATGGAGGGTCGCAGATCGCGACAACTATGGCTACACCTTC.

This clone was seen once. This chain connects TRBV5-1 to TRBJ2-1; the D gene is possibly TRBD1 (6 bases). Trimming cost V 0 bases and J 0 bases, with 10 bases left between them. The CDR3 extends over 16 amino acids. Germline lookup yields CDR1 SGHRS and CDR2 YFSETQ. This chain's CDR3 is CASSLGTGISYNEQFF. CDR3 in DNA: TGCGCCAGCAGCTTGGGAACAGGGATCTCCTACAATGAGCAGTTCTTC.

This chain connects TRBV28 to TRBJ1-4; 10 bases fit TRBD1. The CDR3 length is 15 residues. The germline V gene has CDR1 MDHEN and CDR2 SYDVKM. The junction had 11 bases not matched to a gene; V was cut back by 8 bases and J by 8 bases. The CDR3 DNA follows: TGTGCCAGCTTGTACCCGGGGGACAGGGGCGAAAAACTGTTTTTT. Its translation: CASLYPGDRGEKLFF.

The gene calls are TRBV2 and TRBJ2-3; 8 positions agree with TRBD2. The CDR3 is made up of 15 amino acids. Per germline, CDR1 SNHLY and CDR2 FYNNEI. The trim removed 7 bases at V and 4 bases at J, leaving 10 bases unmatched. The CDR3 here is CASKEAGVGSDTQYF. CDR3 coding DNA: TGTGCCAGCAAAGAAGCGGGAGTTGGCTCAGATACGCAGTATTTT.

Concerning this clone itself: At one end, the junction sequence differs from germline, possibly due to a read error. The genes are TRBV25-1 and TRBJ2-3; perhaps TRBD2 as D (5 bases). This CDR3 contains 15 residues. Per germline, CDR1 MGHDK and CDR2 SYGVNS. In DNA, the CDR3 is TGTGCCAGCAGTGATCGGGGATCCTCCACAGATACACAGTATTTT. Translated, it gives CASSDRGSSTDTQYF.

This chain uses TRBV18 with TRBJ2-7, with 8 bases identical to TRBD1. V trimming: 6 bases; J trimming: 0 bases; junction bases outside the gene matches: 7. CDR1 KGHSH and CDR2 LQKENI come from the germline V gene. The CDR3 spans 15 residues. The CDR3 reads CASSPRTGTSYEQYF. The DNA of the CDR3 is TGTGCCAGCTCTCCAAGGACAGGGACCTCCTACGAGCAGTACTTC.

The V gene is TRBV5-1, the J gene TRBJ2-1, with a possible D match to TRBD2 (5 bases). Trimming cost V 0 bases and J 2 bases, with 15 bases left between them. Germline-derived CDR1 and CDR2 are SGHRS and YFSETQ. This CDR3 is 17 amino acids long. The CDR3 protein is CASSLGQVVGTYNEQFF. CDR3 coding DNA: TGCGCCAGCAGCTTGGGGCAGGTGGTCGGGACCTACAATGAGCAGTTCTTC.

V gene TRBV7-3 combines with J gene TRBJ2-7; the D gene is possibly TRBD1 (6 bases). The CDR3 contains 16 residues. The V gene's germline CDR1 is SGHTA and CDR2 FQGTGA. Trimming pared 5 bases from V and 4 bases from J, leaving 21 bases between. The CDR3 sequence: CASSQRGFGGKYEQYF. Here the CDR3 DNA reads TGTGCCAGCAGCCAAAGGGGGTTCGGCGGAAAATACGAGCAGTACTTC.

The chain recombines TRBV27 with TRBJ2-7; 9 bases are a match to TRBD2. Germline V CDR1 and CDR2: MNHEY, SMNVEV (reference sequence). The ends lost 5 bases at V and 7 bases at J; junction bases unmatched: 15. This CDR3 comprises 16 residues. CDR3 protein: CASSQASGTSFGEQYF. For the CDR3, the DNA is TGTGCCAGCAGTCAGGCTTCCGGGACTAGCTTCGGGGAGCAGTACTTC.

The rearrangement uses TRBV4-1 and TRBJ2-1; maybe TRBD2 (6 bases). The length of the CDR3 is 14 residues. V gave up 4 bases and J gave up 8 bases, with 15 bases separating them. In germline, CDR1 is MGHRA, CDR2 YSYEKL. The CDR3 region is CASSPGPSGYEQFF. The CDR3 DNA is TGCGCCAGCAGCCCCGGGCCCAGCGGGTATGAGCAGTTCTTC.